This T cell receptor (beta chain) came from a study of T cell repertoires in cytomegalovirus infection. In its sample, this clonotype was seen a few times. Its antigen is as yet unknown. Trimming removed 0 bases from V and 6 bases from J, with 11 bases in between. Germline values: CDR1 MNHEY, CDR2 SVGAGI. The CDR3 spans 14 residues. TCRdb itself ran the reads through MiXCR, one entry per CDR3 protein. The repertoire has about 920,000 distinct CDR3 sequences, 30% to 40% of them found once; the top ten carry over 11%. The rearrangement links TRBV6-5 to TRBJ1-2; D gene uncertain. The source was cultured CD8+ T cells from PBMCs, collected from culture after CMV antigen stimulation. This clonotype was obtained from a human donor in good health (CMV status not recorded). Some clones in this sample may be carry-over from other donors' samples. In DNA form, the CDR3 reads TGTGCCAGCAGTTACTCCGGAGAGGGAGATGGCTACACCTTC. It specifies CASSYSGEGDGYTF.